A selection of T cell receptor beta chains follows, all from one sample in a study of beta chain features in type 1 diabetes. This table comes from immunoSEQ multiplex PCR, and its TCRdb copy is limited to in-frame clones, with some not included. The sample includes roughly 290,000 clones, roughly 15% of them seen just once. Specimen: naive CD4+ T cells from blood. Receptor source: a man between 18 and 35 years old with type 1 diabetes. The CDR3 runs from the conserved cysteine through the conserved F or W. Fields, in order: CDR3 length, J gene, clone size, D gene, V gene, CDR3 DNA, CDR3 protein. A D gene is named only where the DNA matches it firmly. A clone size is listed for some rows: how often the clone was seen (once, few, many), or a class if it is expanded.

14	TRBJ1-6	-	-	TRBV7-2	TGTGCCAGCAGCTTAGATCAAGGGAGTTCACCCCTCCACTTT	CASSLDQGSSPLHF
14	TRBJ2-7	-	-	TRBV2	TGTGCCAGCCCACCTCCGCAGGTGGATTACGAGCAGTACTTC	CASPPPQVDYEQYF
13	TRBJ2-5	-	-	TRBV5-1	TGCGCCAGCACCCCGGGGAGTCGAGAGACCCAGTACTTC	CASTPGSRETQYF
16	TRBJ2-1	-	-	TRBV23-1	TGCGCCAGCAGTCAAACATTTATTGGCAGCTACAATGAGCAGTTCTTC	CASSQTFIGSYNEQFF
13	TRBJ2-4	-	-	TRBV9	TGTGCCAGCAGCGCAGACACCCCAAACATTCAGTACTTC	CASSADTPNIQYF
18	TRBJ2-1	few	TRBD2	TRBV9	TGTGCCAGCAGCGCGGAGGGGCAGTGGCTAGCGGGTGGTAATGAGCAGTTCTTC	CASSAEGQWLAGGNEQFF
16	TRBJ1-1	once	TRBD1	TRBV5-1	TGCGCCAGCAGCGGGGGACAGGGTAGGGTGGGCACTGAAGCTTTCTTT	CASSGGQGRVGTEAFF
15	TRBJ2-1	-	TRBD1	TRBV28	TGTGCCAGCATGGCTCCGGGACAGTCTTACAATGAGCAGTTCTTC	CASMAPGQSYNEQFF
15	TRBJ2-7	few	-	TRBV4-1	TGCGCCAGCAGCCAATCCGGACAGCAACCTTACGAGCAGTACTTC	CASSQSGQQPYEQYF
14	TRBJ2-1	-	-	TRBV6-5	TGTGCCAGCAGTTACTCTTTCAGAAACAATGAGCAGTTCTTC	CASSYSFRNNEQFF
14	TRBJ2-2	once	-	TRBV2	TGTGCCAGCAGCACCACACCTTTATCCGGGGAGCTGTTTTTT	CASSTTPLSGELFF
15	TRBJ2-7	-	TRBD2	TRBV11-2	TGTGCCAGCAGCTTGACTAGCGGGAGTTTCTACGAGCAGTACTTC	CASSLTSGSFYEQYF
15	TRBJ1-4	-	-	TRBV5-1	TGCGCCAGCCGATTACCGCGTGGAGCTAATGAAAAACTGTTTTTT	CASRLPRGANEKLFF
15	TRBJ2-2	few	-	TRBV28	TGTGCCAGCAGTTTCGGGAGTCAGGGCACCGGGGAGCTGTTTTTT	CASSFGSQGTGELFF
15	TRBJ2-1	few	TRBD2	TRBV29-1	TGCAGCGCCACATCATGGCGGGAGGGTCTGGGTGAGCAGTTCTTC	CSATSWREGLGEQFF
15	TRBJ1-4	few	-	TRBV7-9	TGTGCCAGCAGCTGGCACGGGACTGGTATAGAAAAACTGTTTTTT	CASSWHGTGIEKLFF
16	TRBJ2-1	few	TRBD2	TRBV25-1	TGTGCCAGCAGTGATAGGCTAGCGGCCCCTAACAATGAGCAGTTCTTC	CASSDRLAAPNNEQFF
13	TRBJ2-7	few	-	TRBV9	TGTGCCAGCAGCGAGCGGAGCTCCTACGAGCAGTACTTC	CASSERSSYEQYF
18	TRBJ2-7	few	TRBD2	TRBV5-1	TGCGCCAGCAGCTTGCAGGGACTAGCGGGGGGGCCAGTCTACGAGCAGTACTTC	CASSLQGLAGGPVYEQYF
16	TRBJ2-5	-	TRBD2	TRBV7-2	TGTGCCAGCAGCCTAGGGACTAGCGGGTTCGGGGAGACCCAGTACTTC	CASSLGTSGFGETQYF
15	TRBJ1-2	-	TRBD1	TRBV5-1	TGCGCCAGCAGTTTCGGGGGACAGGGAAACTATGGCTACACCTTC	CASSFGGQGNYGYTF
14	TRBJ2-2	-	-	TRBV2	TGTGCCAGCAGTTACGACTACAACCCCGGGGAGCTGTTTTTT	CASSYDYNPGELFF
14	TRBJ2-3	few	-	TRBV9	TGTGCCAGCAGCGTAGCTCCCAGCACAGATACGCAGTATTTT	CASSVAPSTDTQYF
12	TRBJ2-1	-	TRBD1	TRBV5-1	TGCGCCAGCAGCTTCGACAGGGGAGAGCAGTTCTTC	CASSFDRGEQFF
15	TRBJ2-6	few	-	TRBV7-2	TGTGCCAGCAGCTTACTACAGACTGGGGCCAACGTCCTGACTTTC	CASSLLQTGANVLTF
14	TRBJ2-7	-	-	TRBV4-1	TGCGCCAGCAGCCGGACTCGGGTTGCCTACGAGCAGTACTTC	CASSRTRVAYEQYF
15	TRBJ1-1	-	-	TRBV19	TGTGCCAGTAGTATATCGGGCGGCGGGGGGACTGAAGCTTTCTTT	CASSISGGGGTEAFF
15	TRBJ2-1	-	TRBD2	TRBV7-9	TGTGCCAGCAGCTCCGGGACTAGCAACTACAATGAGCAGTTCTTC	CASSSGTSNYNEQFF
15	TRBJ2-6	-	-	TRBV9	TGTGCCAGCAGCGCGTACAGCTCTGGGGCCAACGTCCTGACTTTC	CASSAYSSGANVLTF